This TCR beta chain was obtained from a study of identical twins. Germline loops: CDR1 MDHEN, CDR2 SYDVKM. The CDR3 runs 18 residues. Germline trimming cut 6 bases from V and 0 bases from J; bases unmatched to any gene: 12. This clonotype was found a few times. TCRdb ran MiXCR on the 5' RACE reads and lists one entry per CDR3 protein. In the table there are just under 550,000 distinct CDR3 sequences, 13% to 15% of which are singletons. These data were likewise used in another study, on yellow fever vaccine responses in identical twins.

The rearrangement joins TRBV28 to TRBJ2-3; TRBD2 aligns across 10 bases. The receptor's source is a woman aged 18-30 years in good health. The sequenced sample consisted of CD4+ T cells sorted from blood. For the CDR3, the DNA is TGTGCCAGCAGCGTTAGTCTTGGACTAGCGGCCAGCACAGATACGCAGTATTTT. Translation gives CASSVSLGLAASTDTQYF.